Listed below are T cell receptor beta chains from one sample, sequenced in a study of blood T cell repertoires in COVID-19. TCRdb's copy holds only in-frame clones and misses some; the assay was immunoSEQ multiplex PCR. The sample shows 370,000 or so clones, approximately 89% of them seen only once. Sequencing was carried out using PBMCs or T cells enriched from blood (not recorded which). These receptors were obtained from a man in his thirties or forties who had recovered from COVID-19. The CDR3 runs from the conserved cysteine through the conserved F or W. Each record gives: D gene, V gene, J gene, CDR3 DNA, CDR3 protein. The D gene is left open where the match is weak.

D gene: NA; V gene: TRBV28; J gene: TRBJ1-6; CDR3 DNA: TGTGCCAGCAGGGCCTCCCAGGGAGGTTGGAATTCACCCCTCCACTTT; CDR3 protein: CASRASQGGWNSPLHF
D gene: TRBD2; V gene: TRBV10-1; J gene: TRBJ2-1; CDR3 DNA: TGCGCCAGCAGTCTAGCGGGGGGACTACAGTTCTTC; CDR3 protein: CASSLAGGLQFF
D gene: TRBD1; V gene: TRBV4-1; J gene: TRBJ2-7; CDR3 DNA: TGCGCCAGCAGCCACCGGACAGGGGGTTTCTACGAGCAGTACTTC; CDR3 protein: CASSHRTGGFYEQYF
D gene: TRBD1; V gene: TRBV2; J gene: TRBJ1-2; CDR3 DNA: TGTGCCAGCCGAAAGGGGGCGGGGGGCTACACCTTC; CDR3 protein: CASRKGAGGYTF
D gene: NA; V gene: TRBV19; J gene: TRBJ1-2; CDR3 DNA: TGTGCCAGTAGCAAACCCCCTGGGGCAGGGGACTATGGCTACACCTTC; CDR3 protein: CASSKPPGAGDYGYTF
D gene: NA; V gene: TRBV7-2; J gene: TRBJ2-3; CDR3 DNA: TGTGCCAGCAGCTTATGGCAGATTACAGATACGCAGTATTTT; CDR3 protein: CASSLWQITDTQYF
D gene: TRBD1; V gene: TRBV7-9; J gene: TRBJ1-1; CDR3 DNA: TGTGCCAGCAGCTTAGAGCCCAGGGGGCCTGAAGCTTTCTTT; CDR3 protein: CASSLEPRGPEAFF
D gene: TRBD1; V gene: TRBV18; J gene: TRBJ1-1; CDR3 DNA: TGTGCCAGCTCACCCTCCACAGGGGTCACTGAAGCTTTCTTT; CDR3 protein: CASSPSTGVTEAFF
D gene: TRBD1; V gene: TRBV6-4; J gene: TRBJ1-1; CDR3 DNA: TGTGCCAGCAGTGAATGGCTGGACAGGGATTATGCCACTGAAGCTTTCTTT; CDR3 protein: CASSEWLDRDYATEAFF
D gene: TRBD1; V gene: TRBV7-2; J gene: TRBJ1-3; CDR3 DNA: TGTGCCAGCAGCACACGGACAGGGTCAGGAAACACCATATATTTT; CDR3 protein: CASSTRTGSGNTIYF
D gene: NA; V gene: TRBV25-1; J gene: TRBJ1-2; CDR3 DNA: TGTGCCAGCAGTGGACAGTCCGTAAACTATGGCTACACCTTC; CDR3 protein: CASSGQSVNYGYTF
D gene: NA; V gene: TRBV6-2/TRBV6-3; J gene: TRBJ2-7; CDR3 DNA: TGTGCCAGCAGTTACCCCCACAGACAAGGCAACGAGCAGTACTTC; CDR3 protein: CASSYPHRQGNEQYF
D gene: TRBD2; V gene: TRBV6-5; J gene: TRBJ2-2; CDR3 DNA: TGTGCCAGCAGTTTATCTAGCGGGTACACCGGGGAGCTGTTTTTT; CDR3 protein: CASSLSSGYTGELFF
D gene: NA; V gene: TRBV27; J gene: TRBJ1-1; CDR3 DNA: TGTGCCAGCAGGCTAGTCGTGAACACTGAAGCTTTCTTT; CDR3 protein: CASRLVVNTEAFF
D gene: TRBD1; V gene: TRBV7-6; J gene: TRBJ2-1; CDR3 DNA: TGTGCCAGCAGCCCCTCCGTGGGACAGCGAGGAAGGGACAATGAGCAGTTCTTC; CDR3 protein: CASSPSVGQRGRDNEQFF
D gene: NA; V gene: TRBV7-9; J gene: TRBJ1-4; CDR3 DNA: TGTGCCAGCAGCTTAGGCTTTGCGGCTAATGAAAAACTGTTTTTT; CDR3 protein: CASSLGFAANEKLFF
D gene: TRBD1; V gene: TRBV12-5; J gene: TRBJ2-7; CDR3 DNA: TGTGCTAGTGGTGTGGACAGGGTCGAGCAGTACTTC; CDR3 protein: CASGVDRVEQYF
D gene: NA; V gene: TRBV4-3; J gene: TRBJ1-2; CDR3 DNA: TGCGCCAGCAGCCAAGCCACGGGACGACAGGTGAACTATGGCTACACCTTC; CDR3 protein: CASSQATGRQVNYGYTF
D gene: TRBD2; V gene: TRBV7-2; J gene: TRBJ2-1; CDR3 DNA: TGTGCCAGCAGCTTCCCTAGCGGGGGCAACTACAATGAGCAGTTCTTC; CDR3 protein: CASSFPSGGNYNEQFF
D gene: NA; V gene: TRBV6-2/TRBV6-3; J gene: TRBJ1-5; CDR3 DNA: TGTGCCAGCAGTTACACCCGCGGAGCAGTCAATCAGCCCCAGCATTTT; CDR3 protein: CASSYTRGAVNQPQHF
D gene: NA; V gene: TRBV7-9; J gene: TRBJ2-1; CDR3 DNA: TGTGCCAGCAGCTTGGTGCACTTAAGTGGTGAGCAGTTCTTC; CDR3 protein: CASSLVHLSGEQFF
D gene: NA; V gene: TRBV6-4; J gene: TRBJ1-1; CDR3 DNA: TGTGCCAGCAGTGAGGGGGGTGAAGCTTTCTTT; CDR3 protein: CASSEGGEAFF